This record covers a single T cell receptor (beta chain). What it binds is unknown. The sample belongs to a study of T cell responses to AZD1222 COVID-19 vaccine. The repertoire was sequenced with immunoSEQ multiplex PCR; TCRdb's copy has only in-frame clones and lacks some. The repertoire holds roughly 140,000 clones, around nine tenths seen once, with about 3.4% in the top ten. Study outcomes and limitations: Donors were mostly white British, more females; clonal diversity possibly underestimated. Two AZD1222 administrations were followed by greater Spike-specific TCR breadth and depth.

With V trimmed by 5 bases and J by 6 bases, 7 bases remained unmatched. CDR1 and CDR2 (germline): LNHNV, YYDKDF (reference sequence). The CDR3 covers 15 residues. The sequencing here drew on peripheral blood, taken on day 0 of AZD1222 vaccination. This chain links TRBV15 with TRBJ2-2; TRBD2 matches 9 bases. The source of this sequence is an adult in good health. CDR3 in amino acids: CATSPRTSASGELFF. The CDR3 region has the DNA TGTGCCACCAGCCCCCGGACTAGCGCGTCCGGGGAGCTGTTTTTT.